A single sample gave rise to the 17 T cell receptor beta chains below, sequenced in a study of blood T cell repertoires in COVID-19 (dated by TCRdb to 2018 to 2020). Preparation of the library involved the immunoSEQ multiplex PCR assay. TCRdb holds this immuneACCESS table with in-frame rearrangements only. Some clones are missing; in checked studies, unresolved V genes explain under half, and the rest has no known cause. Present in this sample are 210,000 or so clones, around four fifths of which were seen just once. The ten largest make up about 5.1% of the sample. Material for sequencing was peripheral blood. The receptors were gathered from a woman in her sixties or seventies with active or convalescent COVID-19.

The chain recombines TRBV2 with TRBJ1-6; 7 bases are shared with TRBD1. The germline CDR1 and CDR2 sequences are SNHLY and FYNNEI. V was pared by 7 bases and J by 6 bases, with 3 bases of the junction left unmatched. This CDR3 comprises 13 residues. CDR3 region: CASTGQANSPLHF. The CDR3 bases are TGTGCCAGCACAGGACAGGCTAATTCACCCCTCCACTTT.

The V gene is TRBV6-5, the J gene TRBJ2-1; TRBD1 matches at 7 bases. The V and J ends lost 6 bases and 1 base, in that order; junction bases with no gene match: 6. This CDR3 region has 15 residues. Germline V lookup: CDR1 MNHEY, CDR2 SVGAGI. The CDR3 nucleotides read TGTGCCAGCAGACCCCCCAGGGGGTCCTACAATGAGCAGTTCTTC. Encoded protein: CASRPPRGSYNEQFF.

This clone was observed a handful of times. The chain is built from TRBV6-5 and TRBJ1-6; D is ambiguous. V dropped 7 bases and J dropped 6 bases, with 10 bases sitting between them. Germline V gene sequence: CDR1 MNHEY, CDR2 SVGAGI. The CDR3 extends over 13 amino acids. The CDR3 spells CASKRAANSPLHF. DNA for the CDR3: TGTGCCAGCAAGAGGGCGGCTAATTCACCCCTCCACTTT.

This clone was detected only a few times. The genes are TRBV6-2 or TRBV6-3 and TRBJ2-1; 9 nucleotides match TRBD2. Germline V gives CDR1 MNHEY, CDR2 SVGEGT. CDR3 size: 14 residues. Unmatched junction bases numbered 7, after V lost 6 bases and J lost 7 bases. CDR3 loop: CASSLMTSGNEQFF. The DNA of the CDR3 is TGTGCCAGCAGCCTAATGACTAGCGGTAATGAGCAGTTCTTC.

This chain connects TRBV15 to TRBJ2-7, with 9 bases lining up with TRBD1. With V trimmed by 2 bases and J by 4 bases, 9 bases remained unmatched. Germline V gene lookup returns CDR1 LNHNV and CDR2 YYDKDF (reference sequence). CDR3 length: 16 residues. In DNA, the CDR3 is TGTGCCACCAGCAGATCCCGGACAGGGGCCATGTACGAGCAGTACTTC. Protein sequence: CATSRSRTGAMYEQYF.

This rearrangement joins TRBV5-1 to TRBJ2-7; 10 bases align to TRBD2. The trim removed 4 bases at V and 0 bases at J, leaving 4 bases unmatched. This CDR3 is 15 amino acids long. CDR1 and CDR2 (germline): SGHRS, YFSETQ. The CDR3 DNA reads as TGCGCCAGCAGCGCCTGGACTAGCGGCTCCTACGAGCAGTACTTC. Translation gives CASSAWTSGSYEQYF.

This clone was seen just once. The chain carries TRBV9 and TRBJ2-1; 8 nucleotides agree with TRBD2. The CDR3 is made up of 15 amino acids. The V gene's germline CDR1 is SGDLS and CDR2 YYNGEE. V was pared by 8 bases and J by 5 bases, with 12 bases of the junction left unmatched. For the CDR3, the DNA is TGTGCCAGTACCCTAAGCGGGAGCGAAGACAATGAGCAGTTCTTC. It yields the protein CASTLSGSEDNEQFF.

The chain recombines TRBV3-1 (or the pseudogene TRBV3-2) with TRBJ2-7; weak D call: TRBD2 (5 bases). The V gene's germline CDR1 is LGHDT and CDR2 YNNKEL (reference sequence). The CDR3 has 14 residues. Trimming shortened V by 4 bases and J by 0 bases, and 10 bases separated the two germline ends. In nucleotides, the CDR3 is TGTGCCAGCAGCCCCGGACTGGCCTCCTACGAGCAGTACTTC. Amino acids: CASSPGLASYEQYF.

The CDR3 protein is CASLGPRGTEAFF. CDR3 nucleotides: TGTGCCAGCTTGGGGCCCCGGGGGACTGAAGCTTTCTTT. The chain links TRBV25-1 to TRBJ1-1; possibly TRBD1 for D (5 bases). Germline CDR1 reads MGHDK; CDR2 reads SYGVNS. This CDR3 contains 13 residues. The ends were cut back, 8 bases at V and 5 bases at J, with 15 bases in the middle.

J is TRBJ2-7 and V is TRBV27, with TRBD1 identical over 8 bases. The CDR3 spans 14 residues. V gave up 5 bases and J gave up 5 bases; unmatched junction bases: 8. Germline CDR1 and CDR2: MNHEY and SMNVEV (reference sequence). The CDR3 sequence is CASSLATGADEQYF. In nucleotides, the CDR3 is TGTGCCAGCAGTCTCGCGACAGGGGCCGACGAGCAGTACTTC.

This chain connects TRBV15 to TRBJ1-1, with TRBD1 as a possible D gene (5 bases). V was cut by 1 base and J by 3 bases, with 18 bases left in between. This CDR3 has 17 residues. The germline V gene encodes CDR1 LNHNV and CDR2 YYDKDF (reference sequence). The CDR3 sequence: CATSRGGMVGAHTEAFF. CDR3 sequence (DNA): TGTGCCACCAGCAGAGGGGGAATGGTAGGGGCCCACACTGAAGCTTTCTTT. The full variable domain, its missing parts supplied by reference TRBV15 and TRBJ1-1, is DAMVIQNPRYQVTQFGKPVTLSCSQTLNHNVMYWYQQKSSQAPKLLFHYYDKDFNNEADTPDNFQSRRPNTSFCFLDIRSPGLGDTAMYLCATSRGGMVGAHTEAFFGQGTRLTVV.

This sequence joins TRBV28 and TRBJ1-2, with D perhaps matching TRBD1 (5 bases). The ends were cut back, 3 bases at V and 3 bases at J, with 23 bases in the middle. CDR3 length equals 18 residues. From germline, CDR1 is MDHEN and CDR2 SYDVKM. CDR3: CASSFPPTQEGLYYGYTF. The CDR3 nucleotides read TGTGCCAGCAGTTTCCCCCCAACACAAGAGGGACTATACTATGGCTACACCTTC.

The genes are TRBV5-5 and TRBJ2-3; 8 bases match TRBD1. CDR1 is SGHKS and CDR2 is YYEKEE in the germline V gene (reference sequence). The V and J ends lost 0 bases and 4 bases, in that order; junction bases with no gene match: 4. The CDR3 loop spans 15 amino acids. The DNA of the CDR3 is TGTGCCAGCAGCTTGGCTACAGGGGGTGCAGATACGCAGTATTTT. Protein product: CASSLATGGADTQYF.

The chain combines TRBV6-5 with TRBJ2-3, with D perhaps matching TRBD2 (6 bases). V lost 6 bases, J lost 4 bases, and 11 bases lay in between. This CDR3 region has 13 residues. Per germline, CDR1 MNHEY and CDR2 SVGAGI. CDR3 nucleotides: TGTGCCAGCAGGGCCTCGGGAGCAGATACGCAGTATTTT. It encodes CASRASGADTQYF.

V and J are TRBV28 and TRBJ2-3; D may be TRBD2 (6 bases). The germline V gene has CDR1 MDHEN and CDR2 SYDVKM. CDR3 length equals 15 residues. Trimming shortened V by 3 bases and J by 2 bases, and 12 bases separated the two germline ends. The CDR3, as DNA: TGTGCCAGCAGTTTCGGGAGCGGGTACACAGATACGCAGTATTTT. Amino acids: CASSFGSGYTDTQYF.

CDR3: CASSPALGGTGSSPLHF. CDR3 bases: TGTGCCAGCAGCCCCGCGCTCGGGGGGACAGGGAGCTCACCCCTCCACTTT. This sequence joins TRBV7-6 and TRBJ1-6; TRBD1 matches 9 bases. This CDR3 spans 17 amino acids. Germline CDR1 SGHVS, CDR2 FNYEAQ. The junction had 15 bases not matched to a gene; V was cut back by 5 bases and J by 10 bases.

This clone was found once. The V and J genes are TRBV24-1 and TRBJ1-2; TRBD1 matches at 9 bases. After removal of 3 bases from V and 4 bases from J, the junction contained 11 bases not matched to a gene. Germline CDR1 KGHDR, CDR2 SFDVKD. The CDR3 loop spans 17 amino acids. CDR3 DNA: TGTGCCACCAGTGATCCACATAACCCGACAGGGGGCTATGGCTACACCTTC. Protein: CATSDPHNPTGGYGYTF.